The rows below give T cell receptor beta chains drawn from one sample of a study of control samples from healthy donors and cancer patients. The protocol was immunoSEQ multiplex PCR, while the TCRdb copy is restricted to in-frame clones and leaves out a portion. The profile shows approximately 120,000 clones, around 92% of them singletons. Material for sequencing was PBMCs. The receptors here all came from a man older than 75 with head and neck cancer. The CDR3 runs from the conserved cysteine through the conserved F or W. Fields, in order: J gene, D gene, clone size, V gene, CDR3 DNA, CDR3 protein. The D gene is left open where the match is weak. Not all rows give a size; the values are once, few, many and, for expanded clones, a class.

>TRBJ1-1|-|few|TRBV5-1
TGCGCCAGCAGATTCCTAGGACAAGAAGCTTTCTTT
CASRFLGQEAFF
>TRBJ1-1|TRBD1|-|TRBV30
TGTGCCTGGCGCTGGGACAGTGGAGCTTTCTTT
CAWRWDSGAFF
>TRBJ1-4|-|-|TRBV29-1
TGCAGCGGAGCCGGGACAACTAATGAAAAACTGTTTTTT
CSGAGTTNEKLFF
>TRBJ2-1|-|-|TRBV7-9
TGTGCCAGCAGCTTAATCGGGGGTACCTACAATGAGCAGTTCTTC
CASSLIGGTYNEQFF
>TRBJ2-1|-|once|TRBV12-3/TRBV12-4
TGTGCCAGCAGTTTCGGGAACGAGCAGTTCTTC
CASSFGNEQFF
>TRBJ2-1|TRBD2|-|TRBV7-6
TGTGCCAGCAGCTTAGGGCTCGGGGGGGTAGTCAATGAGCAGTTCTTC
CASSLGLGGVVNEQFF
>TRBJ2-6|-|few|TRBV10-2
TGCGCCAGCTGGCCCTCTGGGGCCAACGTCCTGACTTTC
CASWPSGANVLTF
>TRBJ2-3|TRBD2|-|TRBV14
TGTGCCAGCAGCCAAGTGACTAGCGGGGGGCCCGGGGATACGCAGTATTTT
CASSQVTSGGPGDTQYF
>TRBJ2-7|-|-|TRBV27
TGTGCCAGCAGTCCAAAATCTCCGGGCCCGTACGAGCAGTACTTC
CASSPKSPGPYEQYF
>TRBJ2-7|TRBD1|-|TRBV25-1
TGTGCCAGCAGTCCGGGACAGGGGGACTACGAGCAGTACTTC
CASSPGQGDYEQYF
>TRBJ2-5|-|-|TRBV7-2
TGTGCCAGCAGCCCCTCTAGCACTCTAGAGACCCAGTACTTC
CASSPSSTLETQYF
>TRBJ1-1|-|-|TRBV6-5
TGTGCCAGCAGGTCACGGGGGGGCGAATGGACTGAAGCTTTCTTT
CASRSRGGEWTEAFF
>TRBJ2-7|TRBD1|-|TRBV15
TGTGCCACCAGCAGGGACAGGACAAGCTCCTACGAGCAGTACTTC
CATSRDRTSSYEQYF
>TRBJ1-1|-|once|TRBV6-5
TGTGCCAGCAGACAGGCCTTTGTTGACACTGAAGCTTTCTTT
CASRQAFVDTEAFF
>TRBJ1-5|-|-|TRBV6-4
TGTGCCAGCAGTGAAAACCCCGATCAGCCCCAGCATTTT
CASSENPDQPQHF
>TRBJ1-5|TRBD1|-|TRBV4-1
TGCGCCAGCCGACAGGGAGGGGCCGGCAATCAGCCCCAGCATTTT
CASRQGGAGNQPQHF
>TRBJ2-3|TRBD2|once|TRBV4-2
TGTGCCAGCAGCCAAGAAAGCGGGGGGTCTAGCACAGATACGCAGTATTTT
CASSQESGGSSTDTQYF
>TRBJ1-2|-|once|TRBV6-5
TGTGCCAGCAGTTACACGGGGGATAGCGGCTACACCTTC
CASSYTGDSGYTF